Sequencing of this T cell receptor beta chain was carried out in a study of T cells in Graves' hyperthyroidism and ophthalmopathy. What was amplified from RNA transcripts were TCR beta CDR3 regions. An initial round of RT-PCR targeting the TCR CDR3 relied on the HTBI primer set. TCRdb re-analysed the multiplex PCR reads in MiXCR, keeping a single row per CDR3 protein. The repertoire has roughly 570,000 distinct CDR3 sequences, 46% of them found once; the top ten carry 15% to 20%. Whole-study findings and limits: Progression to ophthalmopathy was predicted a median of roughly 6.6 months early. In blood, most of the thyroid clonotypes expanded above 0.001 were also present.

This clonotype was counted many times. Its antigen is still unknown. Lactation, pregnancy, other autoimmune disease or uncontrolled infection excluded patients. Clinical symptoms, serum thyroxine, TRAb, thyroid ultrasound and orbital computed tomography established diagnosis. What was sequenced was peripheral blood or thyroid tissue (not recorded which). The TCR sequence derives from an adult woman with Graves' disease, either hyperthyroidism or ophthalmopathy (not recorded which).

CDR3 bases: TGTGCCAGTACCCCAAGGTGGGGCGGTACGGAGACCGGGGAGCTGTTTTTT. It codes for CASTPRWGGTETGELFF. The chain carries TRBV19 and TRBJ2-2; the D gene is possibly TRBD1 (5 bases). Germline V CDR1 and CDR2: LNHDA, SQIVND (reference sequence). V was trimmed by 7 bases and J by 5 bases, leaving 23 bases between them. The CDR3 totals 17 residues.